This TCR beta chain derives from a study of regulatory T cells in long-lasting Graves disease. V was clipped by 4 bases and J by 9 bases, with 23 bases between them. Germline CDR1 is SGHRS and CDR2 is YFSETQ. This CDR3 contains 16 residues. The authors built TCR beta libraries using iRepertoire HTBI primers and Arm-PCR of CDR3 regions. MiXCR, run by TCRdb on the multiplex PCR reads, gives a single entry per CDR3 protein. The profile shows some 400,000 distinct CDR3 sequences, 14% to 15% of them singletons. Findings of the study overall: Persistent Graves' patients showed reduced TCR diversity versus newly diagnosed patients.

Comments on this clonotype: Its matching antigen is unknown.

Time point defined: newly diagnosed GD, antithyroid drugs for less than 3 months. RNA extracted from PBMCs served as the sequencing template. In addition, the sample was reused for a study of T cells in Graves' hyperthyroidism and ophthalmopathy. That work adds: HTBI primers drove first-round RT-PCR of the TCR CDR3.

This TCR came from a young woman with Graves disease. The source material was peripheral blood mononuclear cells (PBMCs), sampled at new diagnosis, from a patient treated with antithyroid drugs. The chain employs TRBV5-1 and TRBJ2-1; D remains ambiguous. As DNA, the CDR3 is TGCGCCAGCAGCCCCCGTGGGAATTTAGAGGTTAGTGAGCAGTTCTTC. Protein: CASSPRGNLEVSEQFF.